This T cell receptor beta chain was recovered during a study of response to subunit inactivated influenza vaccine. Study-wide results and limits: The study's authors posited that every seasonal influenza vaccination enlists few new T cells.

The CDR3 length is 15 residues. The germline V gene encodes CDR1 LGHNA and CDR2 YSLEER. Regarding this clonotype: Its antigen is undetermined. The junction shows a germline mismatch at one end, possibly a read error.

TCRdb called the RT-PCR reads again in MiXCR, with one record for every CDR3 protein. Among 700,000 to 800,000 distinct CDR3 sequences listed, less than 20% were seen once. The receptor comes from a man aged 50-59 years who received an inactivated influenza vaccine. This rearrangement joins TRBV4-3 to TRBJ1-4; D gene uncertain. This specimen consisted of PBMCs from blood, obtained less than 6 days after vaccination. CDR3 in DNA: TGCGCCACCAGCCAAGATTCGGGCGCGGGGGAAAAACTGTTTTTT. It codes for CATSQDSGAGEKLFF.